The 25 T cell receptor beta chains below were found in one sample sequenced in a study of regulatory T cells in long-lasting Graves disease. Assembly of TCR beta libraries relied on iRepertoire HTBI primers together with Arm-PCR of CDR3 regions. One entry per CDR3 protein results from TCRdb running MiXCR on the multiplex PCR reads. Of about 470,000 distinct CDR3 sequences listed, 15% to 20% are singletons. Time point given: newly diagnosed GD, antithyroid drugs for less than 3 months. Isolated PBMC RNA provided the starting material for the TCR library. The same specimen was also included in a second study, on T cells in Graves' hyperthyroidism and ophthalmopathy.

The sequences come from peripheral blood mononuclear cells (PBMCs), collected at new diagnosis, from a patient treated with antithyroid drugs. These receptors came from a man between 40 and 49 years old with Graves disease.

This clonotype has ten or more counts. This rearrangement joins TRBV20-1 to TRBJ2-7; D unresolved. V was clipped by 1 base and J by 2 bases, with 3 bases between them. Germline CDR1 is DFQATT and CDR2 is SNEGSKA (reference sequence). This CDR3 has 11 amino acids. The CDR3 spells CSARGTYEQYF. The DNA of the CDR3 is TGCAGTGCTAGAGGCACCTACGAGCAGTACTTC.

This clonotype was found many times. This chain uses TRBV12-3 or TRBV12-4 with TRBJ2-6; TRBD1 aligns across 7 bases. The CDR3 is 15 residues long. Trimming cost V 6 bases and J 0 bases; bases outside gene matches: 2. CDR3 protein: CASRWTGSGANVLTF. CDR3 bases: TGTGCCAGCAGGTGGACAGGCTCTGGGGCCAACGTCCTGACTTTC.

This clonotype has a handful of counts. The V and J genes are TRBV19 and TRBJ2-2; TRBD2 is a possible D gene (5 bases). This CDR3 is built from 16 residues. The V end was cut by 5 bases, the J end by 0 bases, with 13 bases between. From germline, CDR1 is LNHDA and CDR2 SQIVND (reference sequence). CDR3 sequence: CASSPLWGANTGELFF. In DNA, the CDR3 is TGTGCCAGTAGTCCTCTGTGGGGAGCGAACACCGGGGAGCTGTTTTTT.

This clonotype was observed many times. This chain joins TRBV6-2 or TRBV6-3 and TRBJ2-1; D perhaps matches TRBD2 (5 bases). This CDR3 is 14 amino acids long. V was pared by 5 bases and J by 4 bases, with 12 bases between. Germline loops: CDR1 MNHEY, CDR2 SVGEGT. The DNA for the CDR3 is TGTGCCAGCAGTGAAGCTAGCAAATACAATGAGCAGTTCTTC. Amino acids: CASSEASKYNEQFF.

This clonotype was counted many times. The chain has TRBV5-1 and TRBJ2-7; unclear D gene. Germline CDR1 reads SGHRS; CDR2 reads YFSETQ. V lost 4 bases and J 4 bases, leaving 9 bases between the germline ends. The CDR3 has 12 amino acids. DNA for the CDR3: TGCGCCAGCAGCCGCTTAGGGTACGAGCAGTACTTC. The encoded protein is CASSRLGYEQYF.

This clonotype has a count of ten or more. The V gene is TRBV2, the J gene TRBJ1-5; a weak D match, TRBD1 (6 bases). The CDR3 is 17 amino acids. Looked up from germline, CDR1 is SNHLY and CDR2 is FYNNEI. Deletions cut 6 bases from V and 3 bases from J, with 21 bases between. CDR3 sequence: CASRRTRGLFFNQPQHF. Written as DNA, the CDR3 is TGTGCCAGCAGAAGAACCAGGGGCCTCTTTTTCAATCAGCCCCAGCATTTT.

The CDR3 nucleotides read TGTGCCAGCAGAGTTAAGAGGGGGACCTCCTACGAGCAGTACTTC. Its translation is CASRVKRGTSYEQYF. The chain joins TRBV6-1 to TRBJ2-7, with D perhaps matching TRBD1 (6 bases). Germline CDR1 and CDR2: MNHNS and SASEGT. The CDR3 is 15 amino acids. V gave up 6 bases and J gave up 0 bases, with 15 bases separating them.

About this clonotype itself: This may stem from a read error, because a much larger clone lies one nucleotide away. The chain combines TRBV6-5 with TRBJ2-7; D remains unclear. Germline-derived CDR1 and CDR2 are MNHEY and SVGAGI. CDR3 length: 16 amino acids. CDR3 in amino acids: CASSHSLSDRAYEQYF. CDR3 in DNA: TGTGCCAGCAGTCACTCGTTGTCGGATAGAGCGTACGAGCAGTACTTC.

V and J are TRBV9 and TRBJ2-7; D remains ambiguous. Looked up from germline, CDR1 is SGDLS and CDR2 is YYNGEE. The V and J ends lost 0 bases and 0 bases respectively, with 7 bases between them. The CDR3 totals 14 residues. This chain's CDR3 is CASSVVGSSYEQYF. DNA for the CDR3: TGTGCCAGCAGCGTAGTTGGGTCCTCCTACGAGCAGTACTTC.

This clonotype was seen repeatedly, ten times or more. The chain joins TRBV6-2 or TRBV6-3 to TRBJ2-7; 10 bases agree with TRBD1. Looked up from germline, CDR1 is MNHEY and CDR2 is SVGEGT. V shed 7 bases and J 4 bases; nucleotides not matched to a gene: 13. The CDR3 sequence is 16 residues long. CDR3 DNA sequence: TGTGCCAGCACCCATAAGTCCGGGACAGGGGTATACGAGCAGTACTTC. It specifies CASTHKSGTGVYEQYF.

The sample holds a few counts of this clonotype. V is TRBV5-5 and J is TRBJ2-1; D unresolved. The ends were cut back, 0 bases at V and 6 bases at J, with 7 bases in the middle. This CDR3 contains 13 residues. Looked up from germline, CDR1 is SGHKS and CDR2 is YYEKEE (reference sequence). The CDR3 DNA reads TGTGCCAGCAGCTTGGTACCGATCAATGAGCAGTTCTTC. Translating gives CASSLVPINEQFF.

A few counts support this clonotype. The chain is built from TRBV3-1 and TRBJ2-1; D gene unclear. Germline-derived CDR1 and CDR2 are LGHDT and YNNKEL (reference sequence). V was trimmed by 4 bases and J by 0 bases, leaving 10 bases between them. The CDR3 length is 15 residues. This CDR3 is CASSRARSSYNEQFF. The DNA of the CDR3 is TGTGCCAGCAGCCGAGCCCGGAGCTCCTACAATGAGCAGTTCTTC.

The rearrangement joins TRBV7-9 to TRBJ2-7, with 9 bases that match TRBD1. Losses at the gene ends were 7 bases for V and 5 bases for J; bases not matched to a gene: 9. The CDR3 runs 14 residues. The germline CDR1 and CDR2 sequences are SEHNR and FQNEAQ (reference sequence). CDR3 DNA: TGTGCCAGCAACAACAGGGGGCGGGACCACGAGCAGTACTTC. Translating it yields CASNNRGRDHEQYF.

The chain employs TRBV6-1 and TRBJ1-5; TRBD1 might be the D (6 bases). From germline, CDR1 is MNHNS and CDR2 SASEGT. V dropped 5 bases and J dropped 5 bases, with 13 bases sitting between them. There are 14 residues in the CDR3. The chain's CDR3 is CASSRGGRDQPQHF. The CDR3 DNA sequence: TGTGCCAGCAGTAGGGGGGGTCGGGATCAGCCCCAGCATTTT.

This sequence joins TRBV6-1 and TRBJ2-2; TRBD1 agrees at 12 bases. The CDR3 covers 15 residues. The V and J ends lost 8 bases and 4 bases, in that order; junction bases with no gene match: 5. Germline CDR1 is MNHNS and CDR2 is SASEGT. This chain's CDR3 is CASGDRGLSTGELFF. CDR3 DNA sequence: TGTGCCAGCGGGGACAGGGGGCTAAGCACCGGGGAGCTGTTTTTT.

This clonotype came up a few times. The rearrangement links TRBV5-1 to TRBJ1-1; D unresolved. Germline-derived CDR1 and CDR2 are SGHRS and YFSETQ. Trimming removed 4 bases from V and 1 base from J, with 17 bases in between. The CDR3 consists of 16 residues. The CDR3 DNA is TGCGCCAGCAGCCAAGATAGGTCAGGTCCGAACACTGAAGCTTTCTTT. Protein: CASSQDRSGPNTEAFF.

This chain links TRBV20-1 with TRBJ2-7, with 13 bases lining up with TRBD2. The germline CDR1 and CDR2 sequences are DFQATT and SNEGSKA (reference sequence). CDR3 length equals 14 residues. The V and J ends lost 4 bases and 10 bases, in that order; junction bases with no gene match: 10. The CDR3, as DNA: TGCAGTGCTATTGGGACTAGCGGGAAAGAGGCCCAGTACTTC. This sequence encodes CSAIGTSGKEAQYF.

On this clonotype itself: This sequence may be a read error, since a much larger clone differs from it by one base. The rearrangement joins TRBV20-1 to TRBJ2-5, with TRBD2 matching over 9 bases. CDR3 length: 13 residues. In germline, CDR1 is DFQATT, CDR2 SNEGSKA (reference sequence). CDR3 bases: TGCAGTGCTAGAGGTAGCGGGAGAGAGACCCGGTACTTC. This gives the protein CSARGSGRETRYF.

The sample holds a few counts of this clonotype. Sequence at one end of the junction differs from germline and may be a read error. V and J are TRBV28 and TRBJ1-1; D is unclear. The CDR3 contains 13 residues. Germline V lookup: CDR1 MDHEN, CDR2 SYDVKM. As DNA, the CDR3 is TGTGCCAGCAGTTTAACAGCGACGGCTGAAGCTCTCTTT. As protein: CASSLTATAEALF.

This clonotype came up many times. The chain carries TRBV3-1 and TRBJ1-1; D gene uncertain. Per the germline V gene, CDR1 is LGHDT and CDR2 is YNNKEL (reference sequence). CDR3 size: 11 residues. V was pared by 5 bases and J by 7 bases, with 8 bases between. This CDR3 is CASSGGYEAFF. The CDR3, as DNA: TGTGCCAGCAGCGGCGGATATGAAGCTTTCTTT.

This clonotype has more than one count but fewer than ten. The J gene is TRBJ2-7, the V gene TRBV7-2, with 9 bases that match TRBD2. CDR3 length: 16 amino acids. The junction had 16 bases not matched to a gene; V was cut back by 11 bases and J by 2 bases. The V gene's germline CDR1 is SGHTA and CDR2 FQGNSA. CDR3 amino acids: CAALGGGTSHTYEQYF. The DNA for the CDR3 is TGTGCCGCTCTGGGGGGAGGGACTAGCCACACCTACGAGCAGTACTTC.

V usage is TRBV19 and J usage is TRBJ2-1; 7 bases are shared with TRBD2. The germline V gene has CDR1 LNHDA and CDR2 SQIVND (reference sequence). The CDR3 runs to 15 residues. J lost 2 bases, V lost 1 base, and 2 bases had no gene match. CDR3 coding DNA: TGTGCCAGTAGTATAGCGGGGGGAACCTACAATGAGCAGTTCTTC. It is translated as CASSIAGGTYNEQFF.

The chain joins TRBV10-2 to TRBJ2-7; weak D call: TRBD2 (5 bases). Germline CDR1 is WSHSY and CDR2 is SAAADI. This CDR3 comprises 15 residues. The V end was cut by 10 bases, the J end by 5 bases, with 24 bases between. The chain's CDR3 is CATGLGSMPWNEQYF. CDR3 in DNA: TGCGCCACGGGGTTGGGGAGCATGCCTTGGAACGAGCAGTACTTC.

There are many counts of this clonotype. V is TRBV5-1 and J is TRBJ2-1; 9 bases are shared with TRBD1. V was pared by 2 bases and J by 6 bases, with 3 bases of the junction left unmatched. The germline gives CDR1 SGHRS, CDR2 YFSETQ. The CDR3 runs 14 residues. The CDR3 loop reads CASSLQGAVNEQFF. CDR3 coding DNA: TGCGCCAGCAGCTTACAGGGGGCTGTCAATGAGCAGTTCTTC.

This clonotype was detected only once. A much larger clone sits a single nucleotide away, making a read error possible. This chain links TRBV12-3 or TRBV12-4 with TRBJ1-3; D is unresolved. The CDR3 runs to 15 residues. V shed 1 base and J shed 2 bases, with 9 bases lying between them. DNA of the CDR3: TGTGCCAGCAGTTTAGTGTCAAGTCCTGGAAACACCATATATTTT. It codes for CASSLVSSPGNTIYF.